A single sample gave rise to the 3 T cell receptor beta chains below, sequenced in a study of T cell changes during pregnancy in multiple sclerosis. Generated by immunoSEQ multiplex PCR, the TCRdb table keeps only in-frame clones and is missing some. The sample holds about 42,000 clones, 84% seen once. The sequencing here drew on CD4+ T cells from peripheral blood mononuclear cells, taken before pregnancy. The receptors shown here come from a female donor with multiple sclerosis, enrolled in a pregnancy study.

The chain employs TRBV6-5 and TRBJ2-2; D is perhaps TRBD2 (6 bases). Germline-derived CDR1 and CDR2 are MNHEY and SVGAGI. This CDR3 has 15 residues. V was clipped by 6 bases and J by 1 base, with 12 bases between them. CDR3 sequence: CASSRGVLNTGELFF. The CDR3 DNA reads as TGTGCCAGCAGCCGCGGGGTTTTGAACACCGGGGAGCTGTTTTTT.

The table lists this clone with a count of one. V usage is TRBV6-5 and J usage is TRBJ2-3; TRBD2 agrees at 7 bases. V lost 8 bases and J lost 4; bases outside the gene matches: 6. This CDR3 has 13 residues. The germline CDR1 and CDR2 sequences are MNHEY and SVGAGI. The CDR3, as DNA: TGTGCCAGCTTAACCCGGGGGGCAGATACGCAGTATTTT. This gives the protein CASLTRGADTQYF.

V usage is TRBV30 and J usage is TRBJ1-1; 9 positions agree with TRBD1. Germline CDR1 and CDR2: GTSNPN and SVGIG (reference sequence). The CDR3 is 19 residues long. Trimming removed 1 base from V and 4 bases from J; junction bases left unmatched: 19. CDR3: CAWSAGTGPRTFFGTEAFF. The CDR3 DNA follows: TGTGCCTGGAGTGCCGGGACAGGGCCGAGAACATTTTTTGGCACTGAAGCTTTCTTT.